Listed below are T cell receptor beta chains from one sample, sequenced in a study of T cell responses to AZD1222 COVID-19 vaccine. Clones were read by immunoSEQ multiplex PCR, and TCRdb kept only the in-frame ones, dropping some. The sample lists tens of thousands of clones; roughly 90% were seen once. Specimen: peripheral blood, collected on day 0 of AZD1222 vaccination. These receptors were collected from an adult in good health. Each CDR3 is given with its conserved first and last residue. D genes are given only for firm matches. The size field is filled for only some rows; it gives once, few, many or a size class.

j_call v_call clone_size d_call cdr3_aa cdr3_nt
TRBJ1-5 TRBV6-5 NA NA CASSDQAYSNQPQHF TGTGCCAGCAGCGACCAGGCGTATAGCAATCAGCCCCAGCATTTT
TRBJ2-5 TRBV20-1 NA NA CSAKVQETQYF TGCAGTGCCAAGGTCCAAGAGACCCAGTACTTC
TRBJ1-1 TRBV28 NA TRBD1 CASSLSGQMNTEAFF TGTGCCAGCAGTTTATCGGGACAGATGAACACTGAAGCTTTCTTT
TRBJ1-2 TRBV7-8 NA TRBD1 CASSTRDRRVGGYTF TGTGCCAGCAGCACCCGGGACAGACGGGTTGGGGGCTACACCTTC
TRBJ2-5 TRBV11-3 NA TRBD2 CASSLDGTSGGAGETQYF TGTGCCAGCAGCTTAGACGGGACTAGCGGGGGGGCCGGGGAGACCCAGTACTTC
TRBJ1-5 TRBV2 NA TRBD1 CASSLQQGSLQPQHF TGTGCCAGCAGTCTCCAACAGGGGTCTCTACAGCCCCAGCATTTT
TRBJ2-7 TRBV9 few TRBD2 CASSPGLADYEQYF TGTGCCAGCAGCCCGGGACTAGCAGACTACGAGCAGTACTTC
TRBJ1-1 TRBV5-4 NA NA CASRAGQNTEAFF TGTGCCAGCAGAGCTGGACAGAACACTGAAGCTTTCTTT
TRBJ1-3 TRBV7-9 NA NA CASSLTGSGNTIYF TGTGCCAGCAGCCTGACAGGATCAGGAAACACCATATATTTT
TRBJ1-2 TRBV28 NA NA CASSGGFGYTF TGTGCCAGCAGTGGAGGGTTTGGCTACACCTTC
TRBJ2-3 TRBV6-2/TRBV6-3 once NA CASSYRFPDTQYF TGTGCCAGCAGTTACAGATTCCCGGATACGCAGTATTTT
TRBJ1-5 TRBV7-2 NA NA CASSPWGSSNQPQHF TGTGCCAGCAGCCCCTGGGGAAGTAGCAATCAGCCCCAGCATTTT
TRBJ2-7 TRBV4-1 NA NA CASSQGAGFNEQYF TGCGCCAGCAGCCAAGGTGCAGGGTTCAACGAGCAGTACTTC
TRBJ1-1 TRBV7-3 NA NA CASSSGGTQAFF TGTGCCAGCAGCTCAGGCGGGACACAAGCTTTCTTT
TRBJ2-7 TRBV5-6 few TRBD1 CASSWTGNSYEQYF TGTGCCAGCAGCTGGACAGGCAACTCCTACGAGCAGTACTTC
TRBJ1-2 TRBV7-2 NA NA CASSLDGVTYKDGYTF TGTGCCAGCAGCTTAGATGGAGTAACTTACAAGGATGGCTACACCTTC
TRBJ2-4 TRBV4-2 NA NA CASSQSRDTDKNIQYF TGTGCCAGCAGCCAATCCCGGGACACGGACAAAAACATTCAGTACTTC
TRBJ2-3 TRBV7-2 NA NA CASSPLASSTDTQYF TGTGCCAGCAGCCCACTAGCCTCTAGCACAGATACGCAGTATTTT
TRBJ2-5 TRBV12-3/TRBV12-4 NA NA CASSFGGQETQYF TGTGCCAGCAGTTTTGGGGGACAAGAGACCCAGTACTTC
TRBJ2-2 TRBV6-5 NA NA CASSYRRGAGELFF TGTGCCAGCAGTTACCGCAGAGGCGCCGGGGAGCTGTTTTTT
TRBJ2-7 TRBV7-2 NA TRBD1 CASSFTTGGGYEQYF TGTGCCAGCAGCTTTACGACAGGGGGCGGTTACGAGCAGTACTTC
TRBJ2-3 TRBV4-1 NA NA CASSQDGHFTDTQYF TGCGCCAGCAGCCAAGACGGGCATTTCACAGATACGCAGTATTTT
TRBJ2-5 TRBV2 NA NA CASRGVYVSPETQYF TGTGCCAGCAGGGGGGTCTACGTTAGTCCAGAGACCCAGTACTTC
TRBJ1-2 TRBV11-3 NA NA CASSLTSGTYGYTF TGTGCCAGCAGCTTAACCTCAGGAACCTATGGCTACACCTTC
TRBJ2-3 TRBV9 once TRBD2 CASSVAKAGAPGDTQYF TGTGCCAGCAGCGTAGCAAAAGCGGGGGCCCCCGGGGATACGCAGTATTTT
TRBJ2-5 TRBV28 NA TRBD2 CASSLPAGRNVETQYF TGTGCCAGCAGTTTACCAGCGGGGAGGAATGTGGAGACCCAGTACTTC
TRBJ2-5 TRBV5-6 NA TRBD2 CASSTVSGRWETQYF TGTGCCAGCAGCACCGTTAGCGGGAGGTGGGAGACCCAGTACTTC
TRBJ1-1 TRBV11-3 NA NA CASSFKSRGPLEAFF TGTGCCAGCAGCTTTAAATCCAGGGGTCCCCTTGAAGCTTTCTTT
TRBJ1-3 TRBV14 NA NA CASSKAKTIYF TGTGCCAGCAGTAAAGCAAAGACCATATATTTT
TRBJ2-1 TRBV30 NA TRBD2 CAWSVHSMPWTSGGAVYNEQFF TGTGCCTGGAGTGTACACTCTATGCCCTGGACTAGCGGGGGGGCGGTCTACAATGAGCAGTTCTTC
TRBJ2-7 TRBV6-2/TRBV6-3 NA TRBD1 CASSLGQGAYEQYF TGTGCCAGCAGTTTGGGACAGGGGGCCTACGAGCAGTACTTC
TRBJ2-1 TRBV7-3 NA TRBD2 CASSFLSGGYNEQFF TGTGCCAGCAGCTTTCTTAGCGGGGGTTACAATGAGCAGTTCTTC
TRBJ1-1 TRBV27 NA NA CASRFSTAGTEAFF TGTGCCAGCAGATTCTCGACGGCGGGCACTGAAGCTTTCTTT
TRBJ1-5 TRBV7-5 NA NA CVRSSNTGGKDQPQHF TGTGTCAGAAGCAGCAACACGGGGGGGAAGGATCAGCCCCAGCATTTT
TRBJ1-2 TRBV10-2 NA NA CASSPPRIRTFYGYTF TGCGCCAGCAGTCCGCCGAGGATCAGGACTTTCTATGGCTACACCTTC
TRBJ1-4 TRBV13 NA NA CASSLGTGTNEKLFF TGTGCCAGCAGCTTAGGTACGGGAACTAATGAAAAACTGTTTTTT
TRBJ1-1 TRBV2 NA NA CACGQGPSWNTEAFF TGTGCCTGTGGCCAGGGGCCCTCGTGGAACACTGAAGCTTTCTTT
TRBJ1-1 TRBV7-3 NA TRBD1 CASSTGQGRSAFF TGTGCCAGCAGCACAGGACAGGGTCGTTCGGCTTTCTTT
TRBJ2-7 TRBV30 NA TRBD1 CAWGRQGPASRYF TGTGCCTGGGGGAGACAGGGGCCCGCCTCGAGGTACTTC
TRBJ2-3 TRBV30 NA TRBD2 CAWKLGGRATDTQYF TGTGCCTGGAAACTTGGCGGGAGGGCCACAGATACGCAGTATTTT
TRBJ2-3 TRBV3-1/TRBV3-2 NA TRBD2 CASSQTGLFTDTQYF TGTGCCAGCAGCCAAACGGGACTATTCACAGATACGCAGTATTTT
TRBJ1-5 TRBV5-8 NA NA CASSFRGLGNQPQHF TGTGCCAGCAGCTTTAGGGGTTTGGGCAATCAGCCCCAGCATTTT
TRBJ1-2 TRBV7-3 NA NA CASSPSPGDNYGYTF TGTGCCAGCAGCCCTAGCCCGGGAGATAACTATGGCTACACCTTC
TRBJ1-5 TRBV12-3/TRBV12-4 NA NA CASSSTGNQPQHF TGTGCCAGCAGTTCCACAGGAAATCAGCCCCAGCATTTT
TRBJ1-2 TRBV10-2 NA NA CASMTDTLYTF TGCGCCAGCATGACGGACACGCTCTACACCTTC
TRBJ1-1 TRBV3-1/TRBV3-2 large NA CASSQGVGPEAFF TGTGCCAGCAGCCAAGGGGTAGGCCCTGAAGCTTTCTTT
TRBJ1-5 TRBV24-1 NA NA CATNPSGETGNQPQHF TGTGCCACCAACCCTTCGGGGGAGACGGGCAATCAGCCCCAGCATTTT
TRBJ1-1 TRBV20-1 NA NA CSARDYPEAFF TGCAGTGCTAGAGATTACCCTGAAGCTTTCTTT
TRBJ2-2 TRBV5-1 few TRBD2 CASSLEYGRADTGELFF TGCGCCAGCAGCTTGGAATACGGGAGGGCGGATACCGGGGAGCTGTTTTTT
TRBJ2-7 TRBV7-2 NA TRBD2 CASSFAGGHYYEQYF TGTGCCAGCAGCTTTGCGGGGGGGCATTACTACGAGCAGTACTTC
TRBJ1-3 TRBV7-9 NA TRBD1 CASSSTQGTGNTIYF TGTGCCAGCAGCTCAACACAGGGGACTGGAAACACCATATATTTT
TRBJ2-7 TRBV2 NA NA CASSDRDARSF TGTGCCAGCAGTGATAGAGACGCTAGATCTTTC
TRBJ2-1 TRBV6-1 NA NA CASSDSDQYNEQFF TGTGCCAGCAGTGATTCAGACCAATACAATGAGCAGTTCTTC